Below, one T cell receptor beta chain is given with its context. Deletions cut 0 bases from V and 7 bases from J, with 0 bases between. The germline gives CDR1 SGHTA, CDR2 FQGNSA. The CDR3 extends over 11 amino acids. This sample was included in a study of control samples from healthy donors and cancer patients. Method: immunoSEQ multiplex PCR; TCRdb's copy keeps in-frame clones and lacks some. The table has about 120,000 clones, about 93% seen once. The V and J genes are TRBV7-2 and TRBJ2-2, with unresolved D. The origin of this receptor is a man aged 45-65 years with head and neck cancer. Input material: PBMCs. The CDR3 protein is CASSLAGELFF. In DNA, the CDR3 is TGTGCCAGCAGCTTAGCCGGGGAGCTGTTTTTT.